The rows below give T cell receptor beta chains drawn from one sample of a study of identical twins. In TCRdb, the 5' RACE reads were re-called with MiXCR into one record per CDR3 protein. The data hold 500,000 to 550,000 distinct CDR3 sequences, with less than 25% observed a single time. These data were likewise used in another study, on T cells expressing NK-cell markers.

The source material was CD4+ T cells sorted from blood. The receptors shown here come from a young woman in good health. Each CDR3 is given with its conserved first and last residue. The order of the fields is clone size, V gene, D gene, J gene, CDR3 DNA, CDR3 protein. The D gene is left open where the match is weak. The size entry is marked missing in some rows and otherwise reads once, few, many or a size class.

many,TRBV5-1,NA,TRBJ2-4,TGCGCCAGCAGTACGGTCTTAGGGGAAAACATTCAGTACTTC,CASSTVLGENIQYF
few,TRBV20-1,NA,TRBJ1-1,TGCAGTGCTAGAGGATTGGGGGAGGGCACTGAAGCTTTCTTT,CSARGLGEGTEAFF
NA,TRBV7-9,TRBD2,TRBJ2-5,TGTGCCAGCAGCTTAATAAGGACTAGCGGGAGGCAGACCCAGTACTTC,CASSLIRTSGRQTQYF
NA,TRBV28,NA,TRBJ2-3,TGTGCCAGCAGTTCGGAGGGGAGCACAGATACGCAGTATTTT,CASSSEGSTDTQYF
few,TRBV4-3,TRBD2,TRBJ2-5,TGCGCCAGCAGTTACATCACCGGGACTAATTCGGAGACCCAGTACTTC,CASSYITGTNSETQYF
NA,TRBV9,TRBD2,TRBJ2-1,TGTGCCAGCAGCGTAGCTAGCGGGAGCGATGAGCAGTTCTTC,CASSVASGSDEQFF
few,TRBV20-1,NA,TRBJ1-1,TGCAGTGCTAGACGACTTACGAGGACTTTCTTT,CSARRLTRTFF
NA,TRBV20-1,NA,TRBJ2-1,TGCAGTGCTAGAGAGTTGGGTGAGCAGTTCTTC,CSARELGEQFF
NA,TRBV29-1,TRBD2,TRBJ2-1,TGCAGCGGGACTAGCGCGGCCTACAATGAGCAGTTCTTC,CSGTSAAYNEQFF
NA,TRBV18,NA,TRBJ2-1,TGTGCCAGCTCACCACCGGAGTCGGCTAGGAGCTCCTACAATGAGCAGTTCTTC,CASSPPESARSSYNEQFF
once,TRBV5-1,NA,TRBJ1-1,TGCGCCAGCAGCTTGGCGGTGGGCGTCGGGGCTTTCTTT,CASSLAVGVGAFF
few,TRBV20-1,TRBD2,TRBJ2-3,TGCAGTGCTGTCCCGGGACTAGCGGGAGCTTCGCAGTATTTT,CSAVPGLAGASQYF
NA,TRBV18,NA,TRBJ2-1,TGTGCCAGCTCATACCGGGACCTGTACAATGAGCAGTTCTTC,CASSYRDLYNEQFF
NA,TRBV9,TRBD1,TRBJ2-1,TGTGCCAGCAGCGTAGATGGACAGGGCTGGTTGCAGTTCTTC,CASSVDGQGWLQFF
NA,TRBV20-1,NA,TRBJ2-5,TGCAGTGCTCTCTCAGGCTACCGGGAGCAGAGGGAGACCCAGTACTTC,CSALSGYREQRETQYF
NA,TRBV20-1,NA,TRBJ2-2,TGCAGTGCTAAGGAGGGCACCGGGGAGCTGTTTTTT,CSAKEGTGELFF
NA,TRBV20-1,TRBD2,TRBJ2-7,TGCAGTGCTACCCTTTCTAGCGGGAGTAACGAGCAGTACTTC,CSATLSSGSNEQYF
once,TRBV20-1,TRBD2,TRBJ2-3,TGCAGTGCTGCTAGCGGTCTAAGTACGCAGTATTTT,CSAASGLSTQYF
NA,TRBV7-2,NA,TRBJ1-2,TGTGCCAGCAGCTTAGATAGGTCTAGTGGCTACACCTTC,CASSLDRSSGYTF
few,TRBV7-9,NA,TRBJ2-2,TGTGCCAGCAGGGGACGAGCGGGTCTGCGCTACGGGGAGCTGTTTTTT,CASRGRAGLRYGELFF
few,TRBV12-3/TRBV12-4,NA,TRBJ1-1,TGTGCCAGCAGTTTTTTGACCTTTGCTGAAGCTTTCTTT,CASSFLTFAEAFF
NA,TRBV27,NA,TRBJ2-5,TGTGCCAGCAGTTCAGACCGAACCTCGTACCAAGAGACCCAGTACTTC,CASSSDRTSYQETQYF
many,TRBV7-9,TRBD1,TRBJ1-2,TGTGCCAGCAGCCCCGGGACAGGGGGAGAAAACTATGGCTACACCTTC,CASSPGTGGENYGYTF
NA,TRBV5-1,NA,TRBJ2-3,TGCGCCAGCAGAAGGAACACAGATACGCAGTATTTT,CASRRNTDTQYF
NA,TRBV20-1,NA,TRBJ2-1,TGCAGTGCTAGGACCAGCCCCTACAATGAGCAGTTCTTC,CSARTSPYNEQFF
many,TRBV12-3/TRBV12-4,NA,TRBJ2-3,TGTGCCAGCAGTCCGAGGTCTAGCACAGATACGCAGTATTTT,CASSPRSSTDTQYF
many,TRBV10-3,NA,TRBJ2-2,TGTGCCATCAGTGACCGGGGGAACACCGGGGAGCTGTTTTTT,CAISDRGNTGELFF
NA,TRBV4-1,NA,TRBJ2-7,TGCGCCAGCAGCCAAGTAAATTTAATAGCGTCGGGGGAGCAGTACTTC,CASSQVNLIASGEQYF
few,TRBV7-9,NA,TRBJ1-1,TGTGCCAGCAGCCCTCGGGGGGGGGCCGTGGGCACTGAAGCTTTCTTT,CASSPRGGAVGTEAFF
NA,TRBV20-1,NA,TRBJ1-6,TGCAGTGTAACCCAGGGTACATCACCCCTCCACTTT,CSVTQGTSPLHF
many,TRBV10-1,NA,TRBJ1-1,TGCGCCAGCAGTCCGGGGGGGCTGAACACTGAAGCTTTCTTT,CASSPGGLNTEAFF
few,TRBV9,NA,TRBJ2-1,TGTGCCAGCAGCGTAGAGGGGGGTTGGTACAATGAGCAGTTCTTC,CASSVEGGWYNEQFF
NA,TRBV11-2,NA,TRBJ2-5,TGTGCCAGCAGCTTAGGCAGGGGGAGGTCAGAGACCCAGTACTTC,CASSLGRGRSETQYF
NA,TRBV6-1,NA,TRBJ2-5,TGTGCCCGAATAACAGGGCATCAAGAGACCCAGTACTTC,CARITGHQETQYF
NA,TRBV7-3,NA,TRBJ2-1,TGTGCCAGCAGCTTAATAGGGGGGGGGCCGAATGAGCAGTTCTTC,CASSLIGGGPNEQFF
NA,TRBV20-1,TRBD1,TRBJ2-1,TGCAGTGCCCTAAGACAGGGCCAACTCTTC,CSALRQGQLF
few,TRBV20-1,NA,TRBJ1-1,TGCAGTGCTAGCGCGTACACTGAAGCTTTCTTT,CSASAYTEAFF
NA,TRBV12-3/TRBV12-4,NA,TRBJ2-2,TGTGCCAGCACCCGGACCACGAACACCGGGGAGCTGTTTTTT,CASTRTTNTGELFF
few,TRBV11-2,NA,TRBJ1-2,TGTGCCAGCAGCTTTAATGTTGGCTACACCTTC,CASSFNVGYTF
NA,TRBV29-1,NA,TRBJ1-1,TGCAGCGTAATCCCGCGACTGGGAGAGTGGAAGGCTAACACTGAAGCTTTCTTT,CSVIPRLGEWKANTEAFF
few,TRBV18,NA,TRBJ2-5,TGTGCCAGCTCACCCCAGCAGGAAGAGACCCAGTACTTC,CASSPQQEETQYF
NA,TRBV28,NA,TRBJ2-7,TGTACCAGCAGTTCTAGTTCGATCTACGAGCAGTACTTC,CTSSSSSIYEQYF
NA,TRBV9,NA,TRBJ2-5,TGTGCCAGCAGCCCGCTCGGGGACGCAGAGACCCAGTACTTC,CASSPLGDAETQYF